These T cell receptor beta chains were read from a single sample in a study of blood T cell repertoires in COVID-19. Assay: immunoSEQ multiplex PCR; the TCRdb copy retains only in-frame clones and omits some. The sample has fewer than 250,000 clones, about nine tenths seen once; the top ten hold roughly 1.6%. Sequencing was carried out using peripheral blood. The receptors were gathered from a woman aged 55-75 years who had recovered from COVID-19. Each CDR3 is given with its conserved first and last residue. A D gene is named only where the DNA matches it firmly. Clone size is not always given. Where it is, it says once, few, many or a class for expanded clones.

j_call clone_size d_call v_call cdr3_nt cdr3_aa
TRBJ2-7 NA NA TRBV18 TGTGCCAGCTCACCCCAGGGAACCTACGAGCAGTACTTC CASSPQGTYEQYF
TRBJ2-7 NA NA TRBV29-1 TGCAGCACAACAAACAGTTACGAGCAGTACTTC CSTTNSYEQYF
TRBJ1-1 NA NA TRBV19 TGTGCCAGTAGTAGGGCTCTTAGTGCCACTGAAGCTTTCTTT CASSRALSATEAFF
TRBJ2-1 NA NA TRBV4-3 TGCGCCAGCAGCCAAGACCCCAGTTACAATGAGCAGTTCTTC CASSQDPSYNEQFF
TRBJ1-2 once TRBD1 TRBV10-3 TGTGCCATCAGAAGAGGGGACAGGGGAGCGGAAGGCTACACCTTC CAIRRGDRGAEGYTF
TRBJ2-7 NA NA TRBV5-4 TGTGCCAGCAGCCCCAGTCTCGGGTACGAGCAGTACTTC CASSPSLGYEQYF
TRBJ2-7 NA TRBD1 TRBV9 TGTGCCAGCAGCGTATCCGGGACAGGATACTACGAGCAGTACTTC CASSVSGTGYYEQYF
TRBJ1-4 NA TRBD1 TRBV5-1 TGCGCCAGCAGCTTGGAGGCAGGGGGCCTTAATGAAAAACTGTTTTTT CASSLEAGGLNEKLFF
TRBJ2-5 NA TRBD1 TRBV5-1 TGCGCCAGCAGCCTGAACAGGGGCGTCGAAGAGACCCAGTACTTC CASSLNRGVEETQYF
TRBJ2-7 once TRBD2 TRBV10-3 TGTGCCATCAGTGATTCACGGGGGGCCTACGAGCAGTACTTC CAISDSRGAYEQYF
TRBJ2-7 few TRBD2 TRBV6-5 TGTGCCAGCAGTACTTTAGCGGGGGATGCCTACGAGCAGTACTTC CASSTLAGDAYEQYF
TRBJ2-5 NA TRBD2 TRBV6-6 TGTGCCAGCAGTGCCCGACTAGCGGGGGGGCAGGGGACCCAGTACTTC CASSARLAGGQGTQYF
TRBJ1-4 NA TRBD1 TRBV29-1 TGCAGTGCCCTCCAGGGGGATGAAAAACTGTTTTTT CSALQGDEKLFF
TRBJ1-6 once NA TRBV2 TGTGCCGGACAAACCGACTCAGTGTATTCACCCCTCCACTTT CAGQTDSVYSPLHF
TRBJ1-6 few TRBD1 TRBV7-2 TGTGCCAGCAGCCCTCGCCCCAAGACAGGGTATAATTCACCCCTCCACTTT CASSPRPKTGYNSPLHF
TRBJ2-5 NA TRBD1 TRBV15 TGTGCCACCAGCAGAGAGGGACAGGGGCAGGAGACCCAGTACTTC CATSREGQGQETQYF
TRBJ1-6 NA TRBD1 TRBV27 TGTGCCAGCAGCTTCGGACAGGGCCTTGTTAATTCACCCCTCCACTTT CASSFGQGLVNSPLHF
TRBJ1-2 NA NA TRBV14 TGTGCCAGCAGCCAAGATAGTTTTGGCTACACCTTC CASSQDSFGYTF
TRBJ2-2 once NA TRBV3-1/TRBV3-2 TGTGCCAGCAGCCAAGGGAGGACCGGGGAGCTGTTTTTT CASSQGRTGELFF
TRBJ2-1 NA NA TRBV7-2 TGTGCCAGCAGCCTCGGGGGGCGCGTCCTCAATGAGCAGTTCTTC CASSLGGRVLNEQFF
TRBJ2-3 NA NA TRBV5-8 TGTGCCAGCAGCCTCCTTGAGACTCCAGGCACAGATACGCAGTATTTT CASSLLETPGTDTQYF
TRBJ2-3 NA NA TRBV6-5 TGTGCCAGCAGTTATTGGGGCGATACGCAGTATTTT CASSYWGDTQYF
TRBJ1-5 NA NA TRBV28 TGTGCCATCCACAGGGTGAATCAGCCCCAGCATTTT CAIHRVNQPQHF
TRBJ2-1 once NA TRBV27 TGTGCCAGCAGTTTCCGGACAACCTACAATGAGCAGTTCTTC CASSFRTTYNEQFF
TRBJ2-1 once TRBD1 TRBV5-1 TGCGCCAGCAGGGGACAGGGGTTGAATGAGCAGTTCTTC CASRGQGLNEQFF
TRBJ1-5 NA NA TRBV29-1 TGCAGCGCCGGACAGAGCAATCAGCCCCAGCATTTT CSAGQSNQPQHF
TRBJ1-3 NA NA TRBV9 TGTGCCAGCAGCGTAGGCAGCTCTGGAAACACCATATATTTT CASSVGSSGNTIYF
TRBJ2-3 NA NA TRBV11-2 TGTGCCAGCAGCTTAGATGGGGGCAGTGGCACAGATACGCAGTATTTT CASSLDGGSGTDTQYF
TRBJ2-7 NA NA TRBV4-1 TGCGCCAGCAGCCAAGAAGGGCTAGCCGTCTACGAGCAGTACTTC CASSQEGLAVYEQYF
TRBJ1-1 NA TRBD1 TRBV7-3 TGTGCCAGCAGCGCGACAGGGCTGAACACTGAAGCTTTCTTT CASSATGLNTEAFF
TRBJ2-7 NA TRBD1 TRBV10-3 TGTGCCACCTGGACAGGGGAGGCCTACGAGCAGTACTTC CATWTGEAYEQYF
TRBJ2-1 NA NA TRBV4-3 TGCGCCAGCAGCCCGGGACCGCGGGACTCCTACAATGAGCAGTTCTTC CASSPGPRDSYNEQFF
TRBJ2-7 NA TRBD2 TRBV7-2 TGTGCCAGCAGCTTAGCGTCGGCGGGGGTGTCCTACGAGCAGTACTTC CASSLASAGVSYEQYF
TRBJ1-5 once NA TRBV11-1 TGTGCCAGCAGCTTAGCCCTCAATCAGCCCCAGCATTTT CASSLALNQPQHF
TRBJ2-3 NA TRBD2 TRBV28 TGTGCCAGCAGCAAACTAGCGGGGGAAGGGGCAGATACGCAGTATTTT CASSKLAGEGADTQYF
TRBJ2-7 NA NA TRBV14 TGTGCCAGCAGCCCATTGTCTAGCTACGCCCACGAGCAGTACTTC CASSPLSSYAHEQYF
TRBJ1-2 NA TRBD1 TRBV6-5 TGTGCCAGCAGTTCCTCCAGGGGGGACTATGGCTACACCTTC CASSSSRGDYGYTF
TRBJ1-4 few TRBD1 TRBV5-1 TGCGCCAGCAGCCGTCCCGGGACAGGGGCCGGGGATGAAAAACTGTTTTTT CASSRPGTGAGDEKLFF
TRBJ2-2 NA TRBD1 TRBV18 TGTGCCAGCTCACCGCTTCAGGGGGCGAACACCGGGGAGCTGTTTTTT CASSPLQGANTGELFF
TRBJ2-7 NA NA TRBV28 TGTGCCAGCACACGAGGGGGGGCGGGCGAGCAGTACTTC CASTRGGAGEQYF
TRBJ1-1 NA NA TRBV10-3 TGTGCCATCAGTGAGTCAAGAGCTGAAGCTTTCTTT CAISESRAEAFF